One sample yielded the 25 T cell receptor beta chains listed below, sequenced in a study of cytomegalovirus exposure and HLA in healthy donors (dated by TCRdb to 2016 to 2017). The library came from the immunoSEQ multiplex PCR assay. The multiplex PCR relied on a mix of 60 forward primers for TCR Vbeta segments and 13 reverse primers for TCR Jbeta segments. In its TCRdb copy, this immuneACCESS table keeps in-frame sequences only and misses some clones. Where compared with another copy, unresolved V genes explain less than half of these, and the others have no known cause. The sample table gives tens of thousands of clones. Under 4% of the sample goes to the ten largest clones. Input material: PBMCs. Receptors were obtained from a female donor in good health and CMV-seropositive.

CDR3 loop: CASTNGYEQYF. The DNA for the CDR3 is TGTGCCAGCACAAACGGCTACGAGCAGTACTTC. This rearrangement joins TRBV28 to TRBJ2-7; unclear D gene. Trimming removed 7 bases at V and 3 bases at J, with 7 bases between. The length of the CDR3 is 11 residues. Germline-derived CDR1 and CDR2 are MDHEN and SYDVKM.

The chain combines TRBV4-3 with TRBJ2-3, with 10 nucleotides matching TRBD2. With 0 bases clipped from V and 3 bases from J, the junction kept 12 bases outside the gene matches. CDR3 length equals 19 residues. CDR1 and CDR2 from the germline V gene are LGHNA and YSLEER. Written as DNA, the CDR3 is TGCGCCAGCAGCCAAGAGTATAGCGGGGGGTCAGGTGTTACAGATACGCAGTATTTT. Amino acid sequence: CASSQEYSGGSGVTDTQYF.

The chain recombines TRBV19 with TRBJ1-2; TRBD1 agrees at 7 bases. Trimming at V came to 6 bases and at J to 0 bases, leaving 7 bases not matched to a gene. This CDR3 has 15 amino acids. CDR1 and CDR2 (germline): LNHDA, SQIVND (reference sequence). CDR3 residues: CASRPTGHSNYGYTF. The CDR3 bases are TGTGCCAGTAGGCCGACAGGGCACTCTAACTATGGCTACACCTTC. Full variable domain (outside the CDR3, taken from reference TRBV19 and TRBJ1-2): DGGITQSPKYLFRKEGQNVTLSCEQNLNHDAMYWYRQDPGQGLRLIYYSQIVNDFQKGDIAEGYSVSREKKESFPLTVTSAQKNPTAFYLCASRPTGHSNYGYTFGSGTRLTVV.

The DNA of the CDR3 is TGTGCCAGCAGCCTAAGAACAGGGAAGCGGAGTGGCTACACCTTC. Translation: CASSLRTGKRSGYTF. The chain has TRBV25-1 and TRBJ1-2; perhaps TRBD1 as D (6 bases). The CDR3 runs to 15 residues. The germline V gene has CDR1 MGHDK and CDR2 SYGVNS. The V gene lost 6 bases and the J gene lost 7 bases, with 21 bases spanning the gap.

V and J are TRBV5-4 and TRBJ2-7; 8 nucleotides align to TRBD2. V shed 4 bases, J shed 2 bases, and the junction held 11 bases outside the gene matches. Germline V lookup: CDR1 SGHNT, CDR2 YYREEE (reference sequence). This CDR3 comprises 16 residues. Written as DNA, the CDR3 is TGTGCCAGCAGCACCCCGGCGGGGGGTCCCACCTACGAGCAGTACTTC. As protein: CASSTPAGGPTYEQYF.

The chain recombines TRBV28 with TRBJ2-7; 10 bases align to TRBD1. Germline lookup yields CDR1 MDHEN and CDR2 SYDVKM. The CDR3 sequence is 15 residues long. The V segment lost 3 bases and the J segment 5 bases; nucleotides outside the gene matches: 7. The CDR3 sequence is CASSFNDRGLNEQYF. CDR3 bases: TGTGCCAGCAGTTTTAATGACAGGGGGCTCAACGAGCAGTACTTC.

J is TRBJ1-2 and V is TRBV6-5, with D perhaps matching TRBD1 (6 bases). Per germline, CDR1 MNHEY and CDR2 SVGAGI. The CDR3 has 13 amino acids. Trimming removed 11 bases at V and 3 bases at J, with 16 bases between. Here the CDR3 reads CAAKDSGDYGYTF. The CDR3 coding sequence is TGTGCCGCCAAGGATTCAGGGGACTATGGCTACACCTTC.

The V and J genes are TRBV28 and TRBJ2-3, with 8 nucleotides matching TRBD1. CDR1 and CDR2 (germline): MDHEN, SYDVKM. The CDR3 is 12 amino acids. The J segment lost 6 bases and the V segment lost 5 bases, leaving 1 base of the junction unmatched. DNA for the CDR3: TGTGCCAGCAGTACAGGGGGGGATACGCAGTATTTT. Translated, it gives CASSTGGDTQYF.

The chain links TRBV5-1 to TRBJ2-5, with D unclear. Germline V lookup: CDR1 SGHRS, CDR2 YFSETQ. With 4 bases removed from V and 1 base from J, the gap between germline ends came to 8 bases. The CDR3 length is 13 residues. CDR3 DNA: TGCGCCAGCAGCCCAGGAAGCCAAGAGACCCAGTACTTC. This codes for CASSPGSQETQYF. Full variable domain (missing parts from reference TRBV5-1 and TRBJ2-5): KAGVTQTPRYLIKTRGQQVTLSCSPISGHRSVSWYQQTPGQGLQFLFEYFSETQRNKGNFPGRFSGRQFSNSRSEMNVSTLELGDSALYLCASSPGSQETQYFGPGTRLLVL.

The chain recombines TRBV4-2 with TRBJ1-3; the D gene is possibly TRBD1 (5 bases). Looked up from germline, CDR1 is LGHNA and CDR2 is YNFKEQ. The germline V and J ends were trimmed by 0 bases and 4 bases, with 16 bases remaining between them. The CDR3 is 17 residues long. CDR3 nucleotide sequence: TGTGCCAGCAGCCAAGATTGGGGGGGTCGTCGGGGAAACACCATATATTTT. Amino acids: CASSQDWGGRRGNTIYF.

The rearrangement links TRBV5-5 to TRBJ2-5; TRBD2 is a possible D gene (6 bases). Trimming cost V 2 bases and J 4 bases, with 9 bases left between them. Germline CDR1 is SGHKS and CDR2 is YYEKEE (reference sequence). This CDR3 spans 13 amino acids. In nucleotides, the CDR3 is TGTGCCAGCAGCTTCCCCGGGGGAGAGACCCAGTACTTC. Its translation is CASSFPGGETQYF.

CDR3 sequence reads: CATSRGGSQSYGYTF. The CDR3 DNA follows: TGTGCCACCAGCAGGGGGGGTAGCCAATCCTATGGCTACACCTTC. The chain is built from TRBV15 and TRBJ1-2; tentative D call: TRBD1 (5 bases). V gave up 3 bases and J gave up 4 bases, with 15 bases separating them. The germline V gene encodes CDR1 LNHNV and CDR2 YYDKDF (reference sequence). The CDR3 totals 15 residues.

This chain links TRBV4-2 with TRBJ1-5; 7 bases are shared with TRBD1. Germline trimming cut 5 bases from V and 0 bases from J; bases unmatched to any gene: 7. The CDR3 totals 16 residues. Germline CDR1 LGHNA, CDR2 YNFKEQ. The CDR3 sequence is CASSERDSNSNQPQHF. DNA of the CDR3: TGTGCCAGCAGCGAAAGGGACAGTAATAGCAATCAGCCCCAGCATTTT.

The chain carries TRBV5-1 and TRBJ2-7; a weak D match, TRBD2 (7 bases). V was pared by 3 bases and J by 2 bases, with 24 bases between. CDR1 and CDR2 (germline): SGHRS, YFSETQ. The CDR3 is 18 amino acids. CDR3 coding DNA: TGCGCCAGCAGCTGGGGAGGGGTTGTCGGGGGCGCGACCTACGAGCAGTACTTC. It is translated as CASSWGGVVGGATYEQYF.

The V gene is TRBV5-1, the J gene TRBJ2-2; perhaps TRBD2 as D (5 bases). Trimming cost V 4 bases and J 0 bases, with 13 bases left between them. Germline assignment: CDR1 SGHRS and CDR2 YFSETQ. The CDR3 runs to 16 residues. The CDR3 loop is CASSPRGHANTGELFF. The CDR3 nucleotides read TGCGCCAGCAGCCCCAGAGGGCACGCGAACACCGGGGAGCTGTTTTTT.

The chain has TRBV10-3 and TRBJ2-3; 9 bases align to TRBD1. This CDR3 is built from 14 residues. V trimming: 6 bases; J trimming: 2 bases; junction bases outside the gene matches: 3. The germline gives CDR1 ENHRY, CDR2 SYGVKD. The CDR3 sequence is CAIRGDRVTDTQYF. The CDR3 bases are TGTGCCATCAGGGGGGACAGGGTCACAGATACGCAGTATTTT.

The chain employs TRBV25-1 and TRBJ2-3; D uncertain. V shed 1 base and J shed 5 bases, with 4 bases lying between them. CDR3 size: 12 residues. Germline V gene sequence: CDR1 MGHDK, CDR2 SYGVNS. The CDR3 DNA reads TGTGCCAGCAGTGAATCTATAGATACGCAGTATTTT. Amino acid sequence: CASSESIDTQYF.

V and J are TRBV10-3 and TRBJ1-1; D may be TRBD1 (5 bases). V lost 6 bases and J lost 1, with 12 bases in between. The CDR3 sequence is 14 residues long. The germline CDR1 and CDR2 sequences are ENHRY and SYGVKD. CDR3 nucleotides: TGTGCCATCAGGGGCAGGGCCGAGAACACTGAAGCTTTCTTT. The encoded protein is CAIRGRAENTEAFF.

V usage is TRBV7-9 and J usage is TRBJ1-2, with 9 nucleotides matching TRBD1. Unmatched junction bases numbered 3, after V lost 5 bases and J lost 2 bases. Germline CDR1 SEHNR, CDR2 FQNEAQ (reference sequence). This CDR3 is built from 14 residues. CDR3 DNA sequence: TGTGCCAGCAGCCCGGGACAGGGAAACTATGGCTACACCTTC. It specifies CASSPGQGNYGYTF.

The rearrangement joins TRBV29-1 to TRBJ2-3; D possibly corresponds to TRBD2 (5 bases). CDR3 length equals 12 residues. Per the germline V gene, CDR1 is SQVTM and CDR2 is ANQGSEA. V lost 0 bases and J 5 bases, leaving 6 bases between the germline ends. In nucleotides, the CDR3 is TGCAGCGTTGAAGAAGGGAGAGATACGCAGTATTTT. Encoded protein: CSVEEGRDTQYF.

The V gene is TRBV6-5, the J gene TRBJ1-2; D perhaps matches TRBD1 (6 bases). Germline V gene data show CDR1 as MNHEY and CDR2 as SVGAGI. The CDR3 runs 15 residues. V was cut by 10 bases and J by 5 bases, with 23 bases left in between. The CDR3 region is CATNRRGGAQYGYTF. The DNA for the CDR3 is TGTGCCACCAACCGAAGAGGGGGGGCGCAGTATGGCTACACCTTC.

The chain links TRBV4-1 to TRBJ2-3; 11 positions match TRBD2. The ends lost 1 base at V and 1 base at J; junction bases unmatched: 1. This CDR3 is built from 16 residues. Germline V CDR1 and CDR2: MGHRA, YSYEKL. CDR3 bases: TGCGCCAGCAGCCAAGGGGGACTAGCGGGCACAGATACGCAGTATTTT. It is translated as CASSQGGLAGTDTQYF.

The chain employs TRBV7-9 and TRBJ1-1, with D unresolved. This CDR3 is built from 12 residues. Per germline, CDR1 SEHNR and CDR2 FQNEAQ (reference sequence). Deletions cut 6 bases from V and 4 bases from J, with 9 bases between. CDR3 DNA sequence: TGTGCCAGCAGACGAGGCAGCACTGAAGCTTTCTTT. This sequence encodes CASRRGSTEAFF.

This chain connects TRBV28 to TRBJ2-2; no reliable D call. The CDR3 covers 15 residues. V was pared by 2 bases and J by 6 bases, with 13 bases between. Per the germline V gene, CDR1 is MDHEN and CDR2 is SYDVKM. CDR3 protein: CASSLVSPGPGELFF. CDR3 DNA: TGTGCCAGCAGTTTAGTGAGCCCAGGCCCCGGGGAGCTGTTTTTT.

The chain recombines TRBV15 with TRBJ1-4, with D unclear. Trimming pared 2 bases from V and 2 bases from J, leaving 6 bases between. Per the germline V gene, CDR1 is LNHNV and CDR2 is YYDKDF (reference sequence). The CDR3 has 14 residues. Written as DNA, the CDR3 is TGTGCCACCAGCAGAATCCCGACTAATGAAAAACTGTTTTTT. Residues: CATSRIPTNEKLFF.